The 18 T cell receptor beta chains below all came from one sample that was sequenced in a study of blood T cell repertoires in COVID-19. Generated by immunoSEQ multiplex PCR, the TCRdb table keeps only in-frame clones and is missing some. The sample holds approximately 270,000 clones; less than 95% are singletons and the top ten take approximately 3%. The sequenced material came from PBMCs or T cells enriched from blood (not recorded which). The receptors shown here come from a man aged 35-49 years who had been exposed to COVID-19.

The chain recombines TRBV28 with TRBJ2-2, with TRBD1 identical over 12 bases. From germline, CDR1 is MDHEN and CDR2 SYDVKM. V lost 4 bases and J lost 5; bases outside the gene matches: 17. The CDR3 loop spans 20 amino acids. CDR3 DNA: TGTGCCAGCAGTTCAAATCTTCCGGGACAGGGGGCATACCGAACCGGGGAGCTGTTTTTT. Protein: CASSSNLPGQGAYRTGELFF.

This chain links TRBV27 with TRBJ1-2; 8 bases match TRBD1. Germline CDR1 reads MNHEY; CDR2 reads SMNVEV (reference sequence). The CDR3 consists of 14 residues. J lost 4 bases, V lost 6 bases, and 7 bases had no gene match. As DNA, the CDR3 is TGTGCCAGCAGACGGACAGGGCGTACCTATGGCTACACCTTC. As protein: CASRRTGRTYGYTF.

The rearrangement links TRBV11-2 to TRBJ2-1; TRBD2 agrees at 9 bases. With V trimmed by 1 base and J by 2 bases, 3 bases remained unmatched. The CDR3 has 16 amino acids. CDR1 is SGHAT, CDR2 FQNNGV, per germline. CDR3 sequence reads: CASSLVGGRAYNEQFF. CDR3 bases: TGTGCCAGCAGCTTAGTTGGCGGGAGGGCCTACAATGAGCAGTTCTTC.

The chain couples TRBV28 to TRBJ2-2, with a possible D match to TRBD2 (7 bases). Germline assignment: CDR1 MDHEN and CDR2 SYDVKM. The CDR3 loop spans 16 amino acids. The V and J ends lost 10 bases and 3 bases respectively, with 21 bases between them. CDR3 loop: CATIALTGRDTGELFF. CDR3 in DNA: TGTGCCACCATAGCTCTAACAGGGAGGGACACCGGGGAGCTGTTTTTT.

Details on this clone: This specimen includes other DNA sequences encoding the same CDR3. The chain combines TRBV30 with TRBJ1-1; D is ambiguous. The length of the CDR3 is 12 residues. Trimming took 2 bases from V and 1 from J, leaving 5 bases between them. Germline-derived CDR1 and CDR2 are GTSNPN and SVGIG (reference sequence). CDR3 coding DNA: TGTGCCTGGAGTCGCAGGAACACTGAAGCTTTCTTT. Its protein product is CAWSRRNTEAFF.

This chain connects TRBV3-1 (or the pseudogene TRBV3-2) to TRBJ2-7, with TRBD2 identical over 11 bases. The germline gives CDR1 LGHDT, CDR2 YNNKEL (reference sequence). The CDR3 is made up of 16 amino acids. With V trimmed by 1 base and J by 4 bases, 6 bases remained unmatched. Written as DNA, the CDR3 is TGTGCCAGCAGCCAAGTTATAGCGGGAGGGCCTTACGAGCAGTACTTC. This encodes CASSQVIAGGPYEQYF.

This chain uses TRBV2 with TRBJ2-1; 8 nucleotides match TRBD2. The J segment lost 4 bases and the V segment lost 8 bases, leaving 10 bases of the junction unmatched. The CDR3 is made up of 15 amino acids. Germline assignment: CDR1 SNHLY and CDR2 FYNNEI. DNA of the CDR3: TGTGCCAGCCGAAATCGACTAGCGCCATACAATGAGCAGTTCTTC. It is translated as CASRNRLAPYNEQFF.

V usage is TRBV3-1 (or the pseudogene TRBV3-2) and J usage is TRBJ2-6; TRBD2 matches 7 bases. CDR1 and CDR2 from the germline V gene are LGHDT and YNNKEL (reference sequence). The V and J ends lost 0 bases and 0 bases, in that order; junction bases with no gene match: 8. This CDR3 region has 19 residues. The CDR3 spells CASSQDALAESSGANVLTF. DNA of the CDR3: TGTGCCAGCAGCCAAGATGCGCTAGCGGAGAGCTCTGGGGCCAACGTCCTGACTTTC.

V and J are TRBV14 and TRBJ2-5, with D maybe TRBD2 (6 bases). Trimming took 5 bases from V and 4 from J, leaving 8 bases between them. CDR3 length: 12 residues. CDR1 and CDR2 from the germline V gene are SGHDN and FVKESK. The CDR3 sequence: CASSYSGETQYF. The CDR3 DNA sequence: TGTGCCAGCAGCTATAGCGGAGAGACCCAGTACTTC.

CDR3 amino acids: CASSQDYLGKSSYNEQFF. The DNA of the CDR3 is TGCGCCAGCAGCCAAGATTATCTGGGCAAGAGCTCCTACAATGAGCAGTTCTTC. The chain uses TRBV4-3 and TRBJ2-1; D gene unclear. Germline CDR1 reads LGHNA; CDR2 reads YSLEER. Trimming removed 0 bases at V and 0 bases at J, with 15 bases between. The CDR3 runs 18 residues.

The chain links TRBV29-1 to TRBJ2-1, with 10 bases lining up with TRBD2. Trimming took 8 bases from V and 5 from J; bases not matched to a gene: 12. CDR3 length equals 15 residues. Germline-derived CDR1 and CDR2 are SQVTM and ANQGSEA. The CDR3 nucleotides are TGCAGCTTCTCCCGTATAGCGGGAGGAGACAATGAGCAGTTCTTC. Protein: CSFSRIAGGDNEQFF.

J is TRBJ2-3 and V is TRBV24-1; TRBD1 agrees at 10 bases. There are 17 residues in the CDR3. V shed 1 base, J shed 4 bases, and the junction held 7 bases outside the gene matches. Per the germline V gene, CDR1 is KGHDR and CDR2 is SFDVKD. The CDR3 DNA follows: TGTGCCACCAGTGATTTCAGGCCGGGACAGGGGTCAGATACGCAGTATTTT. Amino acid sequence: CATSDFRPGQGSDTQYF.

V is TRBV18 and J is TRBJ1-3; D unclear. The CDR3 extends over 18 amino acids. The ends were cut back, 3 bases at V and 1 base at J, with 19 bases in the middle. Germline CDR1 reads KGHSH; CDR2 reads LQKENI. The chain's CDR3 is CASSPNLLLGPSGNTIYF. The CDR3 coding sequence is TGTGCCAGCTCACCCAACCTCCTGCTAGGCCCATCTGGAAACACCATATATTTT.

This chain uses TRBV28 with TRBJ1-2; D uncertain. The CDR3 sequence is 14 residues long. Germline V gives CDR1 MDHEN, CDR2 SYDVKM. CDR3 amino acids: CAARAGQANYGYTF. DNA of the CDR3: TGTGCAGCCAGAGCAGGCCAAGCTAACTATGGCTACACCTTC.

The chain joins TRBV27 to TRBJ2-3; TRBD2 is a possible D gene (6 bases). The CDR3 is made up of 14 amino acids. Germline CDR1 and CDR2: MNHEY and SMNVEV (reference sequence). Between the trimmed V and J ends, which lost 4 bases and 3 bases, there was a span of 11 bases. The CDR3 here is CASSSGRETDTQYF. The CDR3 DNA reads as TGTGCCAGCAGTTCGGGGCGGGAAACAGATACGCAGTATTTT.

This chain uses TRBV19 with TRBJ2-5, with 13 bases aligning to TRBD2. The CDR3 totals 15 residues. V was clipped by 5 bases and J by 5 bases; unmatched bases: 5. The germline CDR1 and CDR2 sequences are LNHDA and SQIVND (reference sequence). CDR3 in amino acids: CASSPGTSGIETQYF. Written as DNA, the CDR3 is TGTGCCAGTAGTCCCGGGACTAGCGGGATTGAGACCCAGTACTTC.

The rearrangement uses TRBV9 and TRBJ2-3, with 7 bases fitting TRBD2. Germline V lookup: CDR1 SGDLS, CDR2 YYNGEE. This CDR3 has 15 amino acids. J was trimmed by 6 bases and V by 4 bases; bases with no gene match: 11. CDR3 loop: CASSISWEGRDTQYF. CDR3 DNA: TGTGCCAGCAGCATATCATGGGAGGGCCGGGATACGCAGTATTTT.

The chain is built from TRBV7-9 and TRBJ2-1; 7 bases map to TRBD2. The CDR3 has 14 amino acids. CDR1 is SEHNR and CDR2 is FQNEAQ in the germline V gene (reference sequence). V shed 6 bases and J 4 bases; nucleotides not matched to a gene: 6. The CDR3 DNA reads TGTGCCAGCAGAGGGGCTAGCGGTTACAATGAGCAGTTCTTC. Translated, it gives CASRGASGYNEQFF.